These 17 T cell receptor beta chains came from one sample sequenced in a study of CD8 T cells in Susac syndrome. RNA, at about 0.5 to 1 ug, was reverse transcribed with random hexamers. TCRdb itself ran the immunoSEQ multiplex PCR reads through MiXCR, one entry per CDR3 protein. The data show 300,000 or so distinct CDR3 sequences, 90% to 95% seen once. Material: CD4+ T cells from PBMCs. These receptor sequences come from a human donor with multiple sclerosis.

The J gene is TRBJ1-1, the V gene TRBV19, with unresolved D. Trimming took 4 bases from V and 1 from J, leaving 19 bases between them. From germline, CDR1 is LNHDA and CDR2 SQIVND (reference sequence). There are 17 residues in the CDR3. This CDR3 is CASSSGMNDMGNTEAFF. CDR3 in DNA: TGTGCCAGTAGTAGTGGAATGAACGACATGGGGAACACTGAAGCTTTCTTT.

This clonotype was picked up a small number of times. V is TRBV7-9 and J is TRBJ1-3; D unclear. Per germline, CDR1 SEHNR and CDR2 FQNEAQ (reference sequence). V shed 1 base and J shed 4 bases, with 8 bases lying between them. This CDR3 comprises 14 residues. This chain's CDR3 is CASSLEADGNTIYF. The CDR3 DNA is TGTGCCAGCAGCTTAGAGGCTGACGGAAACACCATATATTTT.

DNA for the CDR3: TGTGCCAGCAAGTCAGGGGGCTCCTACGAGCAGTACTTC. This encodes CASKSGGSYEQYF. The chain is built from TRBV6-2 or TRBV6-3 and TRBJ2-7, with 7 bases lining up with TRBD1. The CDR3 has 13 amino acids. Germline V gene data show CDR1 as MNHEY and CDR2 as SVGEGT. Trimming cost V 7 bases and J 0 bases; bases outside gene matches: 3.

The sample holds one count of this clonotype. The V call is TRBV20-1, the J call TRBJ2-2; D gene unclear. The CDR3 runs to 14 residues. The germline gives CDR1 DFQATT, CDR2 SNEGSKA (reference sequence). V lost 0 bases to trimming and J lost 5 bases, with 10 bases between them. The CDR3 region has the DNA TGCAGTGCTAGAGATAAAGGGCGGACCGGGGAGCTGTTTTTT. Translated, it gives CSARDKGRTGELFF.

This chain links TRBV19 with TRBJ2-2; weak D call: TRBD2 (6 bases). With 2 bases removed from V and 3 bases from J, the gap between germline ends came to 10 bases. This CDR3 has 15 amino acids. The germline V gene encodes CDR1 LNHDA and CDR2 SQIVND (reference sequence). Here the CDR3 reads CASSISGEDTGELFF. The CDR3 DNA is TGTGCCAGTAGTATATCCGGGGAGGACACCGGGGAGCTGTTTTTT.

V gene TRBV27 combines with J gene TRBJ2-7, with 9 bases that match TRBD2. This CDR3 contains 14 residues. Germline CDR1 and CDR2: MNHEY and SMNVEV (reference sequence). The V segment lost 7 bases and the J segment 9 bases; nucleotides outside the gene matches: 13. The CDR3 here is CASTGVSGSTVQYF. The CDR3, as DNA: TGTGCCAGCACAGGGGTTAGCGGGAGTACAGTGCAGTACTTC.

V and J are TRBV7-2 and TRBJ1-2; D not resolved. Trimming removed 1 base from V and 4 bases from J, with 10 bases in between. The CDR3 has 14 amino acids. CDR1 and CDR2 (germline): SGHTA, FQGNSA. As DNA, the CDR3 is TGTGCCAGCAGCTTAGAGGCAGTCAGCTATGGCTACACCTTC. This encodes CASSLEAVSYGYTF.

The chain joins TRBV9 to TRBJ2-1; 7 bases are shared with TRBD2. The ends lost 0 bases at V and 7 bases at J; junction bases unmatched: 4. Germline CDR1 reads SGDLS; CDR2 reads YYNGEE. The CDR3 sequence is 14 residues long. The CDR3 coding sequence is TGTGCCAGCAGCGTAGGCGGGAGTCTTAATGAGCAGTTCTTC. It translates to CASSVGGSLNEQFF. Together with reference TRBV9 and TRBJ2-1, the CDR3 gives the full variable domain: DSGVTQTPKHLITATGQRVTLRCSPRSGDLSVYWYQQSLDQGLQFLIQYYNGEERAKGNILERFSAQQFPDLHSELNLSSLELGDSALYFCASSVGGSLNEQFFGPGTRLTVL.

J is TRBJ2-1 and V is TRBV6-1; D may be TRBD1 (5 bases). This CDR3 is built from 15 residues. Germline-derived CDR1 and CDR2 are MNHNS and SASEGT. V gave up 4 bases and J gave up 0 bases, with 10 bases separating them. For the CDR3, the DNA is TGTGCCAGCAGTGTTTCAGGGTTCTCCTACAATGAGCAGTTCTTC. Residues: CASSVSGFSYNEQFF.

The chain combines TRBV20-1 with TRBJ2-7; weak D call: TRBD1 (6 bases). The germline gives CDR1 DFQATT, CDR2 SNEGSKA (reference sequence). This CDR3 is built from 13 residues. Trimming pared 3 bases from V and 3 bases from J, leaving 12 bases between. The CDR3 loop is CSASPDRFYEQYF. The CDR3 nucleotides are TGCAGTGCTAGCCCCGACAGGTTCTACGAGCAGTACTTC.

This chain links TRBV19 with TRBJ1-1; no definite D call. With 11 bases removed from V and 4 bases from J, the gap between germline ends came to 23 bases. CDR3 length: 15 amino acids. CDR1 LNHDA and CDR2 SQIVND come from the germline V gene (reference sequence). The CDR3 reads CAARETIGLSTEAFF. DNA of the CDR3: TGTGCCGCCAGAGAAACGATAGGGTTGAGCACTGAAGCTTTCTTT.

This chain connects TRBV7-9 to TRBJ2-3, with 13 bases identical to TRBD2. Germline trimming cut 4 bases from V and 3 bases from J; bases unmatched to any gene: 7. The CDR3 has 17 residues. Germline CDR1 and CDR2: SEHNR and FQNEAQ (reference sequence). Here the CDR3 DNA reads TGTGCCAGCAGCTCAGGACTAGCGGGGGCCAGGACAGATACGCAGTATTTT. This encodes CASSSGLAGARTDTQYF.

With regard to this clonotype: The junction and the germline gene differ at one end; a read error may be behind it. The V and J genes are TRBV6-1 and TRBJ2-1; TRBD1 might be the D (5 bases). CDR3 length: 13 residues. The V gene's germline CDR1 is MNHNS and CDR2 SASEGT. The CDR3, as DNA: TGTGCCAGCAGTGATCTTGCTGTAGGTAACAGGAGCTTC. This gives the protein CASSDLAVGNRSF.

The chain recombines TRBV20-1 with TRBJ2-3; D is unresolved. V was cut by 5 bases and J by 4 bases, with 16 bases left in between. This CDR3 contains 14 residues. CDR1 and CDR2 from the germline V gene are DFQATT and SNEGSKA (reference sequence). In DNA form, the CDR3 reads TGCAGTGCTCCTCAGGTGGTGCGAGCAGATACGCAGTATTTT. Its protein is CSAPQVVRADTQYF.

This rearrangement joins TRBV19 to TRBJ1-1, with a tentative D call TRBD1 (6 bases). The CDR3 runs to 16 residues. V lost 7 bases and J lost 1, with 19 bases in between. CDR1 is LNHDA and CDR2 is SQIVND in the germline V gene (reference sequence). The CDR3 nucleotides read TGTGCCAGTACCGCTCGAGGGGGGTTCGGGAACACTGAAGCTTTCTTT. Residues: CASTARGGFGNTEAFF.

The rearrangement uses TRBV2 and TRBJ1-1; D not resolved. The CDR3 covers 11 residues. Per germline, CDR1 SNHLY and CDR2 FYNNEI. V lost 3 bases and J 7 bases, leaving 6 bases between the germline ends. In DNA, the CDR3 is TGTGCCAGCAGTGACGTGGGTGAAGCTTTCTTT. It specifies CASSDVGEAFF.

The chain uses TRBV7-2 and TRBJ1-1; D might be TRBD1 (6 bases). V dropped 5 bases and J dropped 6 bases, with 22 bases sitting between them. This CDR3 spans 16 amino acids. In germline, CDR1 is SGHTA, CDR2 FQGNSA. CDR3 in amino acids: CASSQDVGTLPPEAFF. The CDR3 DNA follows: TGTGCCAGCAGCCAGGATGTTGGGACATTACCCCCTGAAGCTTTCTTT.